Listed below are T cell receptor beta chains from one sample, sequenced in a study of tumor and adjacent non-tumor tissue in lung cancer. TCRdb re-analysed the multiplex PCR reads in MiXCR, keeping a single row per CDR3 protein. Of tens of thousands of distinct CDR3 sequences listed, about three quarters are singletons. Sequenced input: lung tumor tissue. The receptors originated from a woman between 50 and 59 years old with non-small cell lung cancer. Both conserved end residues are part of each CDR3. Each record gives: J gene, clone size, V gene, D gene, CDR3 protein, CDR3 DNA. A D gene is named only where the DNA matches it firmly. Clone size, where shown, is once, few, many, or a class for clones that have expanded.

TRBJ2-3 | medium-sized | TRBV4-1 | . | CASSQEEGDAEGSTDTQYF | TGCGCCAGCAGCCAAGAAGAGGGGGATGCGGAGGGGAGCACAGATACGCAGTATTTT
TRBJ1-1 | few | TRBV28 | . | CASTLGGALNTEAFF | TGTGCCAGCACCTTGGGGGGGGCCCTGAACACTGAAGCTTTCTTT
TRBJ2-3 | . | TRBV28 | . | CAFSLPSSLTDTQYF | TGTGCCTTCAGTTTACCCTCCTCGCTCACAGATACGCAGTATTTT
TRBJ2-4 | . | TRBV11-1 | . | CASSSLPQRGKYIQYF | TGTGCCAGCAGCTCGTTGCCTCAAAGGGGCAAATACATTCAGTACTTT
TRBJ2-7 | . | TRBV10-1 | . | CASSGPGKGYEQYF | TGTGCCAGCAGTGGCCCAGGGAAGGGGTACGAGCAGTACTTC
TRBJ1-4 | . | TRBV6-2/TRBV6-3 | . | CASSYTRGEQLFF | TGTGCCAGCAGTTACACCAGGGGTGAACAACTGTTTTTT
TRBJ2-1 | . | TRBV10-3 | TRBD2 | CAINESGTSVLNEQLF | TGTGCCATCAATGAGTCAGGGACTAGCGTGCTGAATGAGCAGTTGTTC
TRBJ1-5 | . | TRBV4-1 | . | CASSPYFPQPQQF | TGCGCCAGCAGTCCTTACTTTCCCCAGCCCCAGCAATTT
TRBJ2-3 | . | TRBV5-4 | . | CASSLVGPISLQYF | TGTGCCAGCAGCTTGGTCGGGCCCATCTCCCTGCAGTATTTT
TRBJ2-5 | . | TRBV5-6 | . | CACIFNRNIQETQYF | TGTGCCTGCATCTTCAACCGAAACATCCAAGAGACCCAGTACTTC
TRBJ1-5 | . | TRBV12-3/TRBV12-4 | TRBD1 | CVSSGTVGNQPQHF | TGTGTCAGCAGTGGGACAGTAGGCAATCAGCCCCAGCATTTT
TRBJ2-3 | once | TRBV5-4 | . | CASSSKFRGRDTQYF | TGTGCCAGCAGCTCAAAATTCAGAGGGAGAGATACGCAGTATTTT
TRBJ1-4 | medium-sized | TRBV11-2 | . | CASSLLPGPNNEKLFF | TGTGCCAGCAGCCTACTCCCCGGCCCTAATAATGAAAAACTGTTTTTT
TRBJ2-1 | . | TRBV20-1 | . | CSAKTSWGQFF | TGCAGTGCCAAGACGTCTTGGGGACAGTTCTTC
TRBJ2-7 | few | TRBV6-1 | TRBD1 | CASNGQGGHDGGEQYF | TGTGCCAGCAATGGACAGGGGGGACACGACGGGGGCGAGCAGTACTTC
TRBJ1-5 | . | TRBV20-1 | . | CSATARILQGNQPQRF | TGCAGTGCTACCGCAAGAATACTACAGGGTAATCAGCCCCAGCGTTTT
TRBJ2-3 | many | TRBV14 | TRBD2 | CASSQERSGRFSF | TGTGCCAGCAGCCAAGAAAGGAGCGGGAGATTTAGTTTT
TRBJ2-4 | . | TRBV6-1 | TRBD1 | CANSWPRTGDLIKNIQYF | TGTGCCAACAGTTGGCCAAGGACAGGAGATCTTATCAAAAACATTCAGTACTTC
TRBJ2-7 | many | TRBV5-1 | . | CASSLAAATYEQYF | TGCGCCAGCAGCTTGGCCGCGGCCACCTACGAGCAGTACTTC
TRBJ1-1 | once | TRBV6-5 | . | CVSSFRTEAFF | TGTGTCAGCAGTTTCCGTACTGAAGCTTTCTTT
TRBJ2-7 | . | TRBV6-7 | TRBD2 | CASSYSEPGLEEQCF | TGTGCCAGCAGTTACTCGGAACCCGGACTAGAAGAGCAGTGCTTC
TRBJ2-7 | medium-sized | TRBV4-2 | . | CASGTDYEQYF | TGTGCCAGCGGTACCGACTACGAGCAGTACTTC
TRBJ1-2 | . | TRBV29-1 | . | CSVISSSGGNNDYTF | TGCAGCGTTATCTCATCATCGGGGGGAAATAATGACTACACCTTC
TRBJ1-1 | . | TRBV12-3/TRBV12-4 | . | CARSFQQGGGSEAFF | TGTGCCAGGAGTTTCCAACAGGGTGGGGGGTCTGAAGCTTTCTTT
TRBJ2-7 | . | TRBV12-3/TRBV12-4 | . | CASCFRRSYEQYF | TGTGCCAGCTGTTTTAGGAGGAGTTACGAGCAGTACTTC
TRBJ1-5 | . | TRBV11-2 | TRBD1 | CANSLGRDSGQSQHF | TGTGCCAACAGCTTAGGCCGGGACAGCGGGCAGTCCCAGCACTTT
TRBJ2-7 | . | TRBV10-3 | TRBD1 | CAISGDRGDYEQYF | TGTGCCATCAGTGGTGACAGGGGGGACTACGAGCAGTACTTC
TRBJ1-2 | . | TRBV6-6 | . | CAGSYSWGSASYGYTF | TGTGCCGGCAGTTACTCCTGGGGGAGCGCATCCTATGGCTACACCTTC
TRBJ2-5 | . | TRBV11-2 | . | CASNLDQAVETQYF | TGTGCCAGCAACCTAGATCAGGCTGTAGAGACCCAGTACTTC
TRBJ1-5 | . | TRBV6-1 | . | CASSHLLIGNNQPQHF | TGTGCCAGCAGTCACCTGCTGATAGGGAACAATCAGCCCCAGCATTTT
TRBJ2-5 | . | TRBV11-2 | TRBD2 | CASSTGLAGVSLETQYF | TGTGCCAGCAGCACTGGACTAGCGGGAGTCAGCCTAGAGACCCAGTACTTT
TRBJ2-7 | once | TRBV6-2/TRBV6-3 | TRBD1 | CASQLPGQGANEHYF | TGTGCCAGCCAGCTACCGGGACAGGGGGCCAACGAGCATTATTTT
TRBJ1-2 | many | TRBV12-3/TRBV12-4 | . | CASSNLGSRPYTF | TGTGCCAGCAGCAATTTAGGTTCCCGACCATACACCTTC